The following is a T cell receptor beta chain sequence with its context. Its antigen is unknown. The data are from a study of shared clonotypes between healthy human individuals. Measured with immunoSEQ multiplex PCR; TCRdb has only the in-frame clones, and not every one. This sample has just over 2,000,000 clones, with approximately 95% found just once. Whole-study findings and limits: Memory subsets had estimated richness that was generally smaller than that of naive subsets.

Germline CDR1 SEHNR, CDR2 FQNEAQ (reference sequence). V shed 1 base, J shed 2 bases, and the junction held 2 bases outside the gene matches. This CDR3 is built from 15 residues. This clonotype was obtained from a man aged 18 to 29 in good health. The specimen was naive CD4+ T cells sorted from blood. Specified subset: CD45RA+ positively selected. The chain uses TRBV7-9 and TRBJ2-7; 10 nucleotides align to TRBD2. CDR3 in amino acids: CASSLEREGPYEQYF. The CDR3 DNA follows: TGTGCCAGCAGCTTAGAGCGGGAGGGCCCCTACGAGCAGTACTTC. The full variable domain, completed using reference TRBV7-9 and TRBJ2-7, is DTGVSQNPRHKITKRGQNVTFRCDPISEHNRLYWYRQTLGQGPEFLTYFQNEAQLEKSRLLSDRFSAERPKGSFSTLEIQRTEQGDSAMYLCASSLEREGPYEQYFGPGTRLTVT.